Below, one T cell receptor (beta chain) is given with its context. This CDR3 has 16 residues. The V gene end was trimmed by 2 bases and the J gene end by 1 base; junction bases not matched to a gene: 6. CDR1 is SGHNT, CDR2 YENEEA, per germline. Per the original methods: Reference gene primer amplification gave estimated nucleated cell counts. The protocol was immunoSEQ multiplex PCR, while the TCRdb copy is restricted to in-frame clones and leaves out a portion. Clone size and the V and J calls come from that table; the DNA yielded D and trimming. The data contain 240,000 or so clones, around 89% of them seen just once; the ten biggest clones take up 8% to 10%. This sample was taken from a study of blood T cell repertoires in COVID-19. Across the whole study: Acute and convalescent COVID-19 specimens originated in the United States, Italy and Spain. The analysed material was cDNA or gDNA that came from T cells, B-cell-depleted T cells, or PBMCs.

Categorization into cohorts depended on clinical history that participants reported. Sequenced material: PBMCs or T cells enriched from blood (not recorded which). The sequence was obtained from a man aged 35 to 55 who had recovered from COVID-19. The V gene is TRBV11-3, the J gene TRBJ2-7; 9 bases map to TRBD1. CDR3 DNA: TGTGCCAGCAGCTTAATAGGGACAGGGTTGTCCTACGAGCAGTACTTC. It is translated as CASSLIGTGLSYEQYF.